Listed here are 8 T cell receptor beta chains from one sample, sequenced in a study of blood T cell repertoires in COVID-19. Using immunoSEQ multiplex PCR, the repertoire was profiled, and TCRdb retains in-frame clones only, with some absent. The sample holds some 70,000 clones, roughly 81% seen once. Sequenced input: peripheral blood. These receptors were collected from a woman in her 70s with acute or convalescent COVID-19.

This clone was seen a handful of times. J is TRBJ2-1 and V is TRBV28, with 8 bases matching TRBD2. The CDR3 consists of 15 residues. Germline V CDR1 and CDR2: MDHEN, SYDVKM. The J segment lost 0 bases and the V segment lost 6 bases, leaving 4 bases of the junction unmatched. The CDR3 nucleotides read TGTGCCAGCAGGGGAGCGGGAGTCTCCTACAATGAGCAGTTCTTC. This encodes CASRGAGVSYNEQFF.

The rearrangement joins TRBV5-5 to TRBJ2-1, with 9 positions matching TRBD2. V lost 0 bases and J lost 1; bases outside the gene matches: 2. Germline CDR1 reads SGHKS; CDR2 reads YYEKEE (reference sequence). The CDR3 consists of 16 residues. The chain's CDR3 is CASSLALAGSYNEQFF. CDR3 DNA: TGTGCCAGCAGCTTGGCACTAGCGGGTTCCTACAATGAGCAGTTCTTC. The whole variable domain, remainder taken from reference TRBV5-5 and TRBJ2-1, is DAGVTQSPTHLIKTRGQQVTLRCSPISGHKSVSWYQQVLGQGPQFIFQYYEKEERGRGNFPDRFSARQFPNYSSELNVNALLLGDSALYLCASSLALAGSYNEQFFGPGTRLTVL.

The sample holds one count of this clone. The chain links TRBV24-1 to TRBJ2-3; D may be TRBD2 (5 bases). V was pared by 5 bases and J by 6 bases, with 11 bases between. The germline CDR1 and CDR2 sequences are KGHDR and SFDVKD. CDR3 size: 13 residues. In DNA, the CDR3 is TGTGCCACCAGTGCCGGGATGACGGATACGCAGTATTTT. This sequence encodes CATSAGMTDTQYF.

The chain is built from TRBV7-8 and TRBJ1-5; D is ambiguous. Trimming pared 2 bases from V and 2 bases from J, leaving 16 bases between. Looked up from germline, CDR1 is SGHVS and CDR2 is FQNEAQ. The CDR3 length is 17 residues. The CDR3 DNA reads TGTGCCAGCAGCTTATTGGCAGGTTCATCGGGCAATCAGCCCCAGCATTTT. This gives the protein CASSLLAGSSGNQPQHF.

This clone came up a few times. Additional DNA sequences in this sample encode the identical CDR3. CDR3 sequence: CASSLAPDRADQPQHF. The CDR3 nucleotides are TGCGCCAGCAGCTTGGCCCCGGACAGGGCCGATCAGCCCCAGCATTTT. This rearrangement joins TRBV5-1 to TRBJ1-5; 8 bases fit TRBD1. CDR3 size: 16 residues. Germline CDR1 and CDR2: SGHRS and YFSETQ. V was pared by 0 bases and J by 5 bases, with 7 bases of the junction left unmatched.

The rearrangement links TRBV7-3 to TRBJ2-3; D is undetermined. Between the trimmed V and J ends, which lost 5 bases and 2 bases, there was a span of 8 bases. Germline loops: CDR1 SGHTA, CDR2 FQGTGA. The CDR3 contains 13 residues. CDR3 nucleotides: TGTGCCAGCAGCCCCTCCTTCACAGATACGCAGTATTTT. This sequence encodes CASSPSFTDTQYF.

V gene TRBV4-2 combines with J gene TRBJ2-5; 14 bases map to TRBD2. After removal of 2 bases from V and 4 bases from J, the junction contained 3 bases not matched to a gene. The germline CDR1 and CDR2 sequences are LGHNA and YNFKEQ. This CDR3 has 16 residues. The CDR3 DNA sequence: TGTGCCAGCAGCCAATCCGGGACTAGCGGGGGAGAGACCCAGTACTTC. Translated, it gives CASSQSGTSGGETQYF.

This chain links TRBV11-3 with TRBJ1-1; the match to TRBD1 covers 11 bases. Germline V gene sequence: CDR1 SGHNT, CDR2 YENEEA. V shed 3 bases, J shed 4 bases, and the junction held 4 bases outside the gene matches. The CDR3 has 15 residues. DNA of the CDR3: TGTGCCAGCAGCTTTTCGGACAGGGGGCTCACTGAAGCTTTCTTT. Translating it yields CASSFSDRGLTEAFF.